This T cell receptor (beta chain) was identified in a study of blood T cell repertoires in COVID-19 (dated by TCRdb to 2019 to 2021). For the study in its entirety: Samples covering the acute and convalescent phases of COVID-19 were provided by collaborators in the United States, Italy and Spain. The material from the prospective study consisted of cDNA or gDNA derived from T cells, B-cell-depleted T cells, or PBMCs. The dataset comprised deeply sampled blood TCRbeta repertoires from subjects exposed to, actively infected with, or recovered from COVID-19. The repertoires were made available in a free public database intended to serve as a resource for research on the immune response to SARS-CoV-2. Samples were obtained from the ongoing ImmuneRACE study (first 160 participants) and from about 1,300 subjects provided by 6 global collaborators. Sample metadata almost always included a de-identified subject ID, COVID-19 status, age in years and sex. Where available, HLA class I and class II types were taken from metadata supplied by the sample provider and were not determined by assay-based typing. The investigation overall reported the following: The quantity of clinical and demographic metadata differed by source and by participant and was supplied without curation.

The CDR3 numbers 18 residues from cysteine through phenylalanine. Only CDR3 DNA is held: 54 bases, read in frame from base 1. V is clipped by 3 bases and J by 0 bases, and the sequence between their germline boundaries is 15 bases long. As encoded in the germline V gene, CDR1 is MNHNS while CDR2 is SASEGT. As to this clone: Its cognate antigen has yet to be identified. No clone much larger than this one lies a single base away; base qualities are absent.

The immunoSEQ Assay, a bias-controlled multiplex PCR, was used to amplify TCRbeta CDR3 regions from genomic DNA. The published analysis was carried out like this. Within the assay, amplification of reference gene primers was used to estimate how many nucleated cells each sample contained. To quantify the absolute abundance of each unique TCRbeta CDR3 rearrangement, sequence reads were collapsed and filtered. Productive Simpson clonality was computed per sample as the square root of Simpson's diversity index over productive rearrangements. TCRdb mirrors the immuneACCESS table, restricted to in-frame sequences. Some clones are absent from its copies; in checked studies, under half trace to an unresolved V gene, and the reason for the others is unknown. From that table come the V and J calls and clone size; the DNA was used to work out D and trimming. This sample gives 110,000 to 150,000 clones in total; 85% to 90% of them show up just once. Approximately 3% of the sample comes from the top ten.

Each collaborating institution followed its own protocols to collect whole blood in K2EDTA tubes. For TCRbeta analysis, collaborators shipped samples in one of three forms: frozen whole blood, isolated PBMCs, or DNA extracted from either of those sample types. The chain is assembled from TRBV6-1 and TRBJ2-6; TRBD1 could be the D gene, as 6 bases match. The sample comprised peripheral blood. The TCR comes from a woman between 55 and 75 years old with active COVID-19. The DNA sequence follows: TGTGCCAGCAGTGATCGCGCCGGCAGGGGCTCTGGGGCCAACGTCCTGACTTTC. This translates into CASSDRAGRGSGANVLTF.